This T cell receptor beta chain was identified during a study of cytomegalovirus exposure and HLA in healthy donors. Study conclusions and caveats: Per a prior analysis, the majority of TCR beta V segments were productive roughly 87% or roughly 30% of the time.

Researchers ran the PCR with 60 Vbeta and 13 Jbeta primers. Assay: immunoSEQ multiplex PCR; the TCRdb copy retains only in-frame clones and omits some. The data hold about 140,000 clones, with almost 85% observed a single time. Per germline, CDR1 MDHEN and CDR2 SYDVKM. V lost 4 bases, J lost 5 bases, and 5 bases stayed unmatched. The CDR3 runs 14 residues. For this clone: The antigen is not known.

Sequenced sample: PBMCs. The clonotype originates from a man aged 18 to 30 in good health and CMV-seropositive. The chain recombines TRBV28 with TRBJ2-7; TRBD1 matches at 10 bases. Written as DNA, the CDR3 is TGTGCCAGCAGTTCCTCCGGGACAGGGGACGAGCAGTACTTC. This gives the protein CASSSSGTGDEQYF. Filled out from reference TRBV28 and TRBJ2-7, the complete variable domain reads DVKVTQSSRYLVKRTGEKVFLECVQDMDHENMFWYRQDPGLGLRLIYFSYDVKMKEKGDIPEGYSVSREKKERFSLILESASTNQTSMYLCASSSSGTGDEQYFGPGTRLTVT.